These T cell receptor beta chains were read from a single sample in a study of Graves' ophthalmopathy and Graves' hyperthyroidism. Each CDR3 protein gets one entry after TCRdb re-called the multiplex PCR reads with MiXCR. In the table there are about 620,000 distinct CDR3 sequences, 22% of which are singletons. Sequences were obtained from peripheral blood. The receptors stem from a woman aged 18 to 35 with stable Graves' hyperthyroidism. Some clones in this sample may be carry-over from other donors' samples. CDR3s include the opening cysteine and the closing phenylalanine or tryptophan. The order of the fields is V gene, D gene, J gene, clone size, CDR3 DNA, CDR3 protein. D genes are given only for firm matches. Clone size is stated in some rows and not others, as once, few, many or a class when expanded.

TRBV2	.	TRBJ1-3	many	TGTGCCAGCATCGGGGGGCGGTCTGGAAACACCATATATTTT	CASIGGRSGNTIYF
TRBV27	.	TRBJ1-6	.	TGTGCCAGCTTGGTGGGGTTTTCACCCCTCCACTTT	CASLVGFSPLHF
TRBV12-5	TRBD1	TRBJ1-2	many	TGTGCTAGTGGTTTCAGCGACAGGGGCGGCTACACCTTC	CASGFSDRGGYTF
TRBV15	.	TRBJ2-7	many	TGTGCCACCAGCAGAGAGGAGGGTACCTACGAGCAGTACTTC	CATSREEGTYEQYF
TRBV6-5	.	TRBJ1-6	few	TGTGCCAGCAGTTACTCGGGACCCCAGGATTCACCCCTCCACTTT	CASSYSGPQDSPLHF
TRBV30	.	TRBJ1-1	.	TGTGCCTGGAGCGGCAGTATGAACACTGAAGCTTTCTTT	CAWSGSMNTEAFF
TRBV20-1	TRBD1	TRBJ1-2	few	TGCAGTGCTAGAGATCCCGACAGGGAGGGAAGCTATGGCTACACCTTC	CSARDPDREGSYGYTF
TRBV4-1	.	TRBJ1-2	few	TGCGCCAGCAGCCAAGTCTTTCCGGGCGACTATGGCTACACCTTC	CASSQVFPGDYGYTF
TRBV6-4	.	TRBJ2-2	.	TGTGCCAGCAGTTCTGCCGGGGATGTAGGCGGGGAGCTGTTTTTT	CASSSAGDVGGELFF
TRBV19	.	TRBJ1-2	few	TGTGCCAGTAGTTTTGGGGGTTTCCACTATAGCTACACCTTC	CASSFGGFHYSYTF
TRBV2	TRBD2	TRBJ2-2	few	TGTGCCAGCACCCCCCGGCCCAGCGGGGGCACCGGGGAGCTGTTTTTT	CASTPRPSGGTGELFF
TRBV6-2/TRBV6-3	.	TRBJ1-2	many	TGTGCCAGCAATAAGGGGTCGAGTTACTATGGCTACACCTTC	CASNKGSSYYGYTF
TRBV19	TRBD1	TRBJ1-5	many	TGTGCCAGTAGTTTCCGGACAGGACCGGATCAGCCCCAGCATTTT	CASSFRTGPDQPQHF
TRBV7-2	.	TRBJ1-5	many	TGTGCCAGCAGCTTAGCGGGGGTTCGGGGCAATCAGCCCCAGCATTTT	CASSLAGVRGNQPQHF
TRBV12-3/TRBV12-4	TRBD2	TRBJ2-7	many	TGTGCCAGCAGTTTGGGACTAGCGGCCTACGAGCAGTACTTC	CASSLGLAAYEQYF